What follows is one T cell receptor (beta chain) and its context. The CDR3 has 13 residues. Germline V CDR1 and CDR2: LNHDA, SQIVND (reference sequence). V lost 7 bases and J 8 bases, leaving 14 bases between the germline ends. This entry comes from a study of blood T cell repertoires in COVID-19. Data came from immunoSEQ multiplex PCR; TCRdb stores just in-frame clones and leaves some out. In the table there are about 210,000 clones, 75% to 85% of which are singletons. The genes are TRBV19 and TRBJ1-4; possibly TRBD1 for D (5 bases). The source of this sequence is a man aged 25-45 years with acute COVID-19. The sample taken for sequencing was PBMCs or T cells enriched from blood (not recorded which). The CDR3 DNA follows: TGTGCCAGTAACGCAGGGTGGAAAGAAAAACTGTTTTTT. This encodes CASNAGWKEKLFF.